These 15 T cell receptor beta chains share one sample of origin, sequenced in a study of T cells after yellow fever vaccination. TCRdb fed the 5' RACE reads into MiXCR, producing one record per CDR3 protein. The repertoire holds 450,000 to 650,000 distinct CDR3 sequences, with less than 15% as singletons. The sample consisted of PBMCs, taken on the day of the yellow fever booster vaccination. The receptors stem from a man in his thirties or forties who received the YFV17D yellow fever vaccine.

The V and J genes are TRBV6-1 and TRBJ2-1; 8 positions match TRBD1. This CDR3 comprises 15 residues. With V trimmed by 6 bases and J by 4 bases, 8 bases remained unmatched. Germline V gives CDR1 MNHNS, CDR2 SASEGT. The CDR3 DNA reads TGTGCCAGCAGGTCAGGGCAGGGGGCGTACAATGAGCAGTTCTTC. Translated: CASRSGQGAYNEQFF.

The chain uses TRBV6-2 or TRBV6-3 and TRBJ2-7; 8 nucleotides match TRBD1. The germline CDR1 and CDR2 sequences are MNHEY and SVGEGT. Losses at the gene ends were 5 bases for V and 7 bases for J; bases not matched to a gene: 10. The CDR3 is 14 residues long. The CDR3 sequence is CASSRPGTGNEQYF. CDR3 in DNA: TGTGCCAGCAGTCGACCCGGGACAGGTAATGAGCAGTACTTC.

This clonotype was recorded a few times. This rearrangement joins TRBV5-4 to TRBJ2-1, with TRBD2 as a possible D gene (6 bases). Germline loops: CDR1 SGHNT, CDR2 YYREEE (reference sequence). With 5 bases removed from V and 11 bases from J, the gap between germline ends came to 11 bases. The CDR3 consists of 11 residues. The CDR3 loop is CASRSDYQQFF. CDR3 DNA: TGTGCCAGCAGATCGGACTACCAGCAGTTCTTC.

The V call is TRBV7-2, the J call TRBJ2-5, with unresolved D. The CDR3 is 17 residues long. V was shortened by 5 bases and J by 1 base, with 20 bases between the two germline ends. CDR1 and CDR2 from the germline V gene are SGHTA and FQGNSA. CDR3 protein: CASSPASYRATQETQYF. The DNA of the CDR3 is TGTGCCAGCAGCCCAGCCTCATACCGGGCTACCCAAGAGACCCAGTACTTC.

This clonotype was recorded a few times. This sequence joins TRBV7-6 and TRBJ2-1; 13 bases are shared with TRBD2. The CDR3 extends over 18 amino acids. Losses at the gene ends were 2 bases for V and 2 bases for J; bases not matched to a gene: 6. Germline CDR1 is SGHVS and CDR2 is FNYEAQ. Written as DNA, the CDR3 is TGTGCCAGCAGCTTAAGAGGGGGACTAGCGGGGACCTACAATGAGCAGTTCTTC. Its translation: CASSLRGGLAGTYNEQFF.

The V gene is TRBV20-1, the J gene TRBJ1-4, with D possibly being TRBD1 (5 bases). Germline V gives CDR1 DFQATT, CDR2 SNEGSKA (reference sequence). The CDR3 consists of 13 residues. V was trimmed by 6 bases and J by 8 bases, leaving 16 bases between them. CDR3 nucleotide sequence: TGCAGTGCCATCAGACAGAGCGGAGAAAAACTGTTTTTT. This sequence encodes CSAIRQSGEKLFF.

In this sample, this clonotype turned up a few times. The chain is built from TRBV25-1 and TRBJ2-1, with unresolved D. Germline V gene sequence: CDR1 MGHDK, CDR2 SYGVNS. Trimming shortened V by 1 base and J by 3 bases, and 4 bases separated the two germline ends. CDR3 length: 13 residues. This CDR3 reads CASSESHYNEQFF. The CDR3 nucleotides are TGTGCCAGCAGTGAATCACACTACAATGAGCAGTTCTTC.

This clonotype has just a few counts. The V call is TRBV9, the J call TRBJ2-7, with TRBD2 matching 10 bases. The CDR3 totals 17 residues. The germline V gene has CDR1 SGDLS and CDR2 YYNGEE. The junction had 13 bases not matched to a gene; V was cut back by 4 bases and J by 3 bases. The DNA of the CDR3 is TGTGCCAGCAGCTCGGCTAGGGGGACTAGCGCGAACTACGAGCAGTACTTC. This codes for CASSSARGTSANYEQYF.

This chain uses TRBV10-3 with TRBJ2-7; TRBD2 matches at 7 bases. The germline V gene has CDR1 ENHRY and CDR2 SYGVKD. V lost 1 base to trimming and J lost 7 bases; unmatched junction nucleotides: 7. There are 14 residues in the CDR3. For the CDR3, the DNA is TGTGCCATCAGTGAGTGGGAGGGCGGGGAAGAGCAGTACTTC. Translated: CAISEWEGGEEQYF.

V usage is TRBV29-1 and J usage is TRBJ2-5; D is perhaps TRBD1 (6 bases). The CDR3 extends over 15 amino acids. Per germline, CDR1 SQVTM and CDR2 ANQGSEA. V lost 4 bases and J lost 4, with 19 bases in between. The CDR3 here is CSVGGLLGPTETQYF. CDR3 sequence (DNA): TGCAGCGTTGGGGGGCTCCTAGGGCCAACAGAGACCCAGTACTTC.

The chain carries TRBV12-5 and TRBJ2-5; 7 positions match TRBD2. Germline V gene sequence: CDR1 LGHNT, CDR2 FRNRAP. The J segment lost 9 bases and the V segment lost 0 bases, leaving 7 bases of the junction unmatched. The CDR3 length is 14 residues. Written as DNA, the CDR3 is TGTGCTAGTGGTTTGGTACTGGGGGGGGAGGCCCAGTACTTC. Translated, it gives CASGLVLGGEAQYF.

The chain couples TRBV27 to TRBJ1-2; D perhaps matches TRBD1 (6 bases). V was clipped by 5 bases and J by 3 bases, with 10 bases between them. The CDR3 totals 13 residues. Germline V CDR1 and CDR2: MNHEY, SMNVEV (reference sequence). The CDR3 DNA sequence: TGTGCCAGCAGTACAGGGAGGGACTATGGCTACACCTTC. Protein sequence: CASSTGRDYGYTF.

This clonotype was recorded a few times. The chain uses TRBV4-3 and TRBJ2-7; tentatively, D is TRBD2 (6 bases). The CDR3 has 14 amino acids. V lost 1 base and J 5 bases, leaving 12 bases between the germline ends. CDR1 and CDR2 (germline): LGHNA, YSLEER. CDR3 coding DNA: TGCGCCAGCAGCCAAGGTCCGGGGGTTCACGAGCAGTACTTC. It specifies CASSQGPGVHEQYF.

This sequence joins TRBV7-7 and TRBJ2-1; 8 bases line up with TRBD2. With 1 base clipped from V and 6 bases from J, the junction kept 5 bases outside the gene matches. Germline values: CDR1 SSHAT, CDR2 FNYEAQ (reference sequence). The CDR3 extends over 15 amino acids. The CDR3 coding sequence is TGTGCCAGCAGCTTAGAAGCGGGAGTGGGCAATGAGCAGTTCTTC. It is translated as CASSLEAGVGNEQFF.

This clonotype has more than one count but fewer than ten. This chain connects TRBV30 to TRBJ1-5; possible D gene TRBD1, 5 bases. V shed 4 bases and J shed 5 bases, with 15 bases lying between them. In germline, CDR1 is GTSNPN, CDR2 SVGIG (reference sequence). CDR3 size: 14 residues. Here the CDR3 reads CAWNEGAVDQPQHF. For the CDR3, the DNA is TGTGCCTGGAATGAAGGGGCGGTGGATCAGCCCCAGCATTTT.